This T cell receptor beta chain was found in a study of blood T cell repertoires in COVID-19. Study summary: The United States, Italy and Spain supplied acute and convalescent COVID-19 samples. The cDNA or gDNA used as material had been derived from T cells, B-cell-depleted T cells, or PBMCs.

How the authors handled the data: Reference gene primers were amplified, and this amplification served to estimate nucleated cell counts. Method: immunoSEQ multiplex PCR; TCRdb's copy keeps in-frame clones and lacks some. V, J and clone size derive from that table, while D and trimming were established from the DNA sequence. The data contain about 25,000 clones, approximately 92% of them singletons. The J segment lost 4 bases and the V segment lost 6 bases, leaving 8 bases of the junction unmatched. Germline loops: CDR1 MNHEY, CDR2 SVGAGI. The CDR3 contains 15 residues. The TCR originated in a human donor in a cohort sampled during active COVID-19. The sequenced sample was peripheral blood. The rearrangement uses TRBV6-5 and TRBJ1-1; TRBD1 aligns across 10 bases. As DNA, the CDR3 is TGTGCCAGCAGCGACCGGACAGGGGGTGTCACTGAAGCTTTCTTT. It is translated as CASSDRTGGVTEAFF.